The rows below give T cell receptor beta chains drawn from one sample of a study of Tregs in tolerant kidney transplant recipients. Their antigen targets remain unknown. Sequenced by immunoSEQ multiplex PCR; TCRdb stores in-frame clones only, minus some. The profile shows under 13,000 clones, around 91% of them singletons. Material: Tregs from blood cultured with allogeneic cells, obtained before the transplant. The receptor set was obtained from a human patient who received a combined kidney and bone marrow transplant. Both conserved end residues are part of each CDR3. The order of the fields is CDR3 DNA, CDR3 protein, V gene, D gene, clone size, CDR3 length, J gene. A D gene is named only where the DNA matches it firmly. Clone size is not always given. Where it is, it says once, few, many or a class for expanded clones.

CDR3nt: TGTGCCAGCAGCTTAGGAGGGACTAGCGGAGAGACCCAGTACTTC
CDR3aa: CASSLGGTSGETQYF
v_gene: TRBV11-2
d_gene: TRBD2
abundance: NA
len: 15
j_gene: TRBJ2-5

CDR3nt: TGTGCCAGCAGCTTAAGCTTAGCCGACACCCAGTACTTC
CDR3aa: CASSLSLADTQYF
v_gene: TRBV7-6
d_gene: NA
abundance: NA
len: 13
j_gene: TRBJ2-5

CDR3nt: TGTGCCAGCAGCACTGAATTAGGACAGCCAGATACGCAGTATTTT
CDR3aa: CASSTELGQPDTQYF
v_gene: TRBV7-9
d_gene: NA
abundance: NA
len: 15
j_gene: TRBJ2-3

CDR3nt: TGCGCCAGCAGCCTCGGACTGTCCTCTGGAAACACCATATATTTT
CDR3aa: CASSLGLSSGNTIYF
v_gene: TRBV5-1
d_gene: NA
abundance: NA
len: 15
j_gene: TRBJ1-3

CDR3nt: TGTGCCAGCACCATGACAGGGGCAGGGGATGAGCAGTTCTTC
CDR3aa: CASTMTGAGDEQFF
v_gene: TRBV7-2
d_gene: TRBD1
abundance: NA
len: 14
j_gene: TRBJ2-1

CDR3nt: TGTGCCAGCAGCCCCGCAGGGGGCAATGAGCAGTTCTTC
CDR3aa: CASSPAGGNEQFF
v_gene: TRBV7-3
d_gene: TRBD1
abundance: NA
len: 13
j_gene: TRBJ2-1

CDR3nt: TGTGCCAGCAGCCTCGGACTAGCGCTGATAGGCAATGAGCAGTTCTTC
CDR3aa: CASSLGLALIGNEQFF
v_gene: TRBV5-6
d_gene: TRBD2
abundance: NA
len: 16
j_gene: TRBJ2-1

CDR3nt: TGCGCCAGCAGCATAATACCGGGCCACAATGAAAAACTGTTTTTT
CDR3aa: CASSIIPGHNEKLFF
v_gene: TRBV5-1
d_gene: NA
abundance: NA
len: 15
j_gene: TRBJ1-4

CDR3nt: TGCGCCAGCAGCAACGGACTAGCGGGGTACAATGAGCAGTTCTTC
CDR3aa: CASSNGLAGYNEQFF
v_gene: TRBV5-1
d_gene: TRBD2
abundance: NA
len: 15
j_gene: TRBJ2-1

CDR3nt: TGCGCCAGCACGCGACGATCCGGTTCACAAAGTCGGGCCAACGTCCTGACTTTC
CDR3aa: CASTRRSGSQSRANVLTF
v_gene: TRBV5-1
d_gene: NA
abundance: NA
len: 18
j_gene: TRBJ2-6

CDR3nt: TGTGCCACCCTCACGACCGGGGTAGCTGGAAACACCATATATTTT
CDR3aa: CATLTTGVAGNTIYF
v_gene: TRBV28
d_gene: NA
abundance: NA
len: 15
j_gene: TRBJ1-3

CDR3nt: TGTGCCAGTAGTGATTATAGCAATCAGCCCCAGCATTTT
CDR3aa: CASSDYSNQPQHF
v_gene: TRBV2
d_gene: NA
abundance: NA
len: 13
j_gene: TRBJ1-5

CDR3nt: TGTGCCAGCCGGAGCGGGCGTCTCGGCTCCTACAATGAGCAGTTCTTC
CDR3aa: CASRSGRLGSYNEQFF
v_gene: TRBV2
d_gene: NA
abundance: NA
len: 16
j_gene: TRBJ2-1

CDR3nt: TGTGCCAGCAGCTTGGAAGGTACGCAGTATTTT
CDR3aa: CASSLEGTQYF
v_gene: TRBV5-4
d_gene: NA
abundance: NA
len: 11
j_gene: TRBJ2-3

CDR3nt: TGTGCCAGTAGTATGCAACTAGTGGGGGCCTACGAGCAGTACTTC
CDR3aa: CASSMQLVGAYEQYF
v_gene: TRBV19
d_gene: NA
abundance: NA
len: 15
j_gene: TRBJ2-7

CDR3nt: TGTGCCAGCAGCGTTCTATCACAGGGAGCTGGAAACACCATATATTTT
CDR3aa: CASSVLSQGAGNTIYF
v_gene: TRBV9
d_gene: NA
abundance: NA
len: 16
j_gene: TRBJ1-3

CDR3nt: TGTGCCAGCAGGTTAAGACTAGCGGGGAGCACAGATACGCAGTATTTT
CDR3aa: CASRLRLAGSTDTQYF
v_gene: TRBV7-9
d_gene: TRBD2
abundance: NA
len: 16
j_gene: TRBJ2-3

CDR3nt: TGTGCCAGCAGCGTTTCCGGGACCCAGTCCTACGAGCAGTACTTC
CDR3aa: CASSVSGTQSYEQYF
v_gene: TRBV9
d_gene: NA
abundance: NA
len: 15
j_gene: TRBJ2-7

CDR3nt: TGTGCCAGTAGGGCGGCAGCAACTAATGAAAAACTGTTTTTT
CDR3aa: CASRAAATNEKLFF
v_gene: TRBV19
d_gene: NA
abundance: NA
len: 14
j_gene: TRBJ1-4

CDR3nt: TGCGCCAGCAGCCAAGATCTTGGCGGGACAGGTCGGCCCTACAATGAGCAGTTCTTC
CDR3aa: CASSQDLGGTGRPYNEQFF
v_gene: TRBV4-1
d_gene: TRBD1
abundance: NA
len: 19
j_gene: TRBJ2-1

CDR3nt: TGTGCCAGCAGTTTCGGGACAACTAACACTGAAGCTTTCTTT
CDR3aa: CASSFGTTNTEAFF
v_gene: TRBV2
d_gene: NA
abundance: NA
len: 14
j_gene: TRBJ1-1

CDR3nt: TGTGCCAGCAGTAAAACAGATTACTATGGCTACACCTTC
CDR3aa: CASSKTDYYGYTF
v_gene: TRBV6-6
d_gene: NA
abundance: NA
len: 13
j_gene: TRBJ1-2

CDR3nt: TGTGCCAGCAGCTGGGGACTAGCGGGAGCGAGCGAGCAGTACTTC
CDR3aa: CASSWGLAGASEQYF
v_gene: TRBV7-2
d_gene: TRBD2
abundance: NA
len: 15
j_gene: TRBJ2-7

CDR3nt: TGTGCCAGTAGTATTGGGGGGCGGGGTACTGAAGCTTTCTTT
CDR3aa: CASSIGGRGTEAFF
v_gene: TRBV19
d_gene: NA
abundance: NA
len: 14
j_gene: TRBJ1-1

CDR3nt: TGTGCCAGCAGCCTACGGGCCGCCTCCTACAATGAGCAGTTCTTC
CDR3aa: CASSLRAASYNEQFF
v_gene: TRBV4-2
d_gene: NA
abundance: NA
len: 15
j_gene: TRBJ2-1

CDR3nt: TGTGCCATCATTGGGGCGGGGGCCAACGTCCTGACTTTC
CDR3aa: CAIIGAGANVLTF
v_gene: TRBV7-9
d_gene: NA
abundance: few
len: 13
j_gene: TRBJ2-6

CDR3nt: TGTGCTAGTGGTTTATACCAGGGATGGGGACGCACTGAAGCTTTCTTT
CDR3aa: CASGLYQGWGRTEAFF
v_gene: TRBV12-5
d_gene: NA
abundance: NA
len: 16
j_gene: TRBJ1-1